The present entry profiles one T cell receptor (beta chain) with its context. The target antigen is unknown. The data derive from a study of shared clonotypes between healthy human individuals. The protocol was immunoSEQ multiplex PCR, while the TCRdb copy is restricted to in-frame clones and leaves out a portion. The table has some 2.1 million clones, 85% to 95% seen once. The study's findings and limits: All-four-donor shared clonotypes had higher generation probabilities than non-shared clonotypes did. Roughly 5.3% of naive CD4 clonotypes were common to a few donors.

The germline V gene has CDR1 MNHNS and CDR2 SASEGT. V was trimmed by 1 base and J by 2 bases, leaving 9 bases between them. The CDR3 covers 14 residues. The rearrangement joins TRBV6-1 to TRBJ2-7; the D gene could be TRBD1 or TRBD2 (5 bases each). The material sequenced was naive CD4+ T cells sorted from blood. Subset denoted: CD45RA+ positively selected. This receptor was taken from a man aged 18 to 29 in good health. The CDR3 protein is CASSEEPGPYEQYF. For the CDR3, the DNA is TGTGCCAGCAGTGAAGAACCGGGACCCTACGAGCAGTACTTC.